This T cell receptor beta chain was recovered during a study of brain T cells in children with intractable seizures. TCRdb's table, derived via immunoSEQ multiplex PCR, lists solely in-frame clones and lacks some. The sample holds a few hundred thousand clones, roughly 93% seen once. Time point defined: blood from clinic visit 5 months post-surgery; TSC patient then seizure free. Surgery cases with the highest brain T cell transcript signatures were chosen for sequencing. Patients received at least one anti-epileptic drug before surgery. Germline lookup yields CDR1 LNHDA and CDR2 SQIVND (reference sequence). This CDR3 comprises 16 residues. V was clipped by 7 bases and J by 5 bases; unmatched bases: 10.

The sample was peripheral blood, taken approximately 5 months after surgery. The chain has TRBV19 and TRBJ1-5; TRBD1 matches 11 bases. This receptor was taken from a boy in the first two years of life with tuberous sclerosis and intractable seizures. CDR3 region: CASTSPDRGRHQPQHF. The CDR3 bases are TGTGCCAGTACCTCACCGGACAGGGGGCGCCATCAGCCCCAGCATTTT.